Following are 26 T cell receptor beta chains from one sample sequenced in a study of T cells in localized non-small cell lung cancer. Only in-frame clones appear in the TCRdb table, and some are missing; sequencing was by immunoSEQ multiplex PCR. The table has about 27,000 clones, roughly 80% seen once. The sequences come from peripheral blood, collected before any cancer treatment. The receptors stem from a woman between 40 and 69 years old with stage I lung adenocarcinoma.

The chain uses TRBV7-9 and TRBJ2-2; possibly TRBD1 for D (6 bases). This CDR3 has 17 amino acids. Germline V gene sequence: CDR1 SEHNR, CDR2 FQNEAQ (reference sequence). V was cut by 1 base and J by 3 bases, with 15 bases left in between. The CDR3 region is CASSLDAGASYTGELFF. The CDR3 nucleotides read TGTGCCAGCAGCTTAGACGCAGGGGCGTCGTACACCGGGGAGCTGTTTTTT.

The V and J genes are TRBV11-2 and TRBJ2-1; the D is unclear. The germline V gene encodes CDR1 SGHAT and CDR2 FQNNGV. V was shortened by 4 bases and J by 5 bases, with 12 bases between the two germline ends. The CDR3 contains 14 residues. CDR3 sequence (DNA): TGTGCCAGCAGCTCGTCTAATTCCAACAATGAGCAGTTCTTC. Encoded protein: CASSSSNSNNEQFF.

The table lists this clone with a count of one. Other DNA sequences of this sample code for an identical CDR3. The chain recombines TRBV7-2 with TRBJ2-7; D call uncertain. The CDR3 sequence is 14 residues long. Germline-derived CDR1 and CDR2 are SGHTA and FQGNSA. The V and J ends lost 1 base and 0 bases respectively, with 7 bases between them. CDR3 loop: CASSLEHSSYEQYF. The CDR3 DNA sequence: TGTGCCAGCAGCTTAGAACATAGCTCCTACGAGCAGTACTTC.

The chain couples TRBV5-4 to TRBJ2-3, with 7 bases fitting TRBD2. The CDR3 contains 16 residues. CDR1 and CDR2 (germline): SGHNT, YYREEE (reference sequence). V dropped 3 bases and J dropped 3; count of bases not matched to a gene: 10. The CDR3 spells CASSSGGSTRTDTQYF. CDR3 nucleotides: TGTGCCAGCAGCTCGGGGGGATCGACCCGAACAGATACGCAGTATTTT. The complete variable domain, with remaining parts taken from reference TRBV5-4 and TRBJ2-3, reads ETGVTQSPTHLIKTRGQQVTLRCSSQSGHNTVSWYQQALGQGPQFIFQYYREEENGRGNFPPRFSGLQFPNYSSELNVNALELDDSALYLCASSSGGSTRTDTQYFGPGTRLTVL.

This clone appeared once. This chain links TRBV5-5 with TRBJ1-6; D gene unclear. V dropped 4 bases and J dropped 8 bases, with 16 bases sitting between them. Per the germline V gene, CDR1 is SGHKS and CDR2 is YYEKEE (reference sequence). This CDR3 has 15 amino acids. Here the CDR3 reads CASSRSSTPDSPLHF. DNA of the CDR3: TGTGCCAGCAGCCGATCCTCTACTCCGGATTCACCCCTCCACTTT.

The genes are TRBV27 and TRBJ2-7; D remains ambiguous. This CDR3 is built from 14 residues. Per germline, CDR1 MNHEY and CDR2 SMNVEV (reference sequence). The V end was cut by 0 bases, the J end by 1 base, with 7 bases between. The CDR3 spells CASSLSWLSYEQYF. DNA for the CDR3: TGTGCCAGCAGTTTATCTTGGCTGTCCTACGAGCAGTACTTC.

The chain is built from TRBV29-1 and TRBJ2-7; 9 bases fit TRBD1. Germline-derived CDR1 and CDR2 are SQVTM and ANQGSEA. CDR3 length equals 14 residues. V trimming: 7 bases; J trimming: 5 bases; junction bases outside the gene matches: 12. CDR3 bases: TGCAGCGGCTCCCGGGGACAGGGTCCCAACGAGCAGTACTTC. This sequence encodes CSGSRGQGPNEQYF.

The chain couples TRBV20-1 to TRBJ2-7; D unclear. The CDR3 runs to 11 residues. V dropped 5 bases and J dropped 4 bases, with 9 bases sitting between them. From germline, CDR1 is DFQATT and CDR2 SNEGSKA (reference sequence). CDR3 coding DNA: TGCAGTGCTTATTGGGGTTACGAGCAGTACTTC. Its protein product is CSAYWGYEQYF.

This rearrangement joins TRBV5-6 to TRBJ1-2, with D possibly TRBD1 on 5 matching bases. The CDR3 extends over 12 amino acids. Germline lookup yields CDR1 SGHDT and CDR2 YYEEEE. V was trimmed by 5 bases and J by 7 bases, leaving 12 bases between them. The chain's CDR3 is CASRGGGFGYTF. The CDR3 DNA reads as TGTGCCAGCAGGGGGGGAGGCTTTGGCTACACCTTC.

The V gene is TRBV2, the J gene TRBJ2-7; D could derive from TRBD1 or TRBD2 (5 bases each). Germline loops: CDR1 SNHLY, CDR2 FYNNEI. The V end was cut by 6 bases, the J end by 6 bases, with 21 bases between. The CDR3 extends over 15 amino acids. CDR3 in DNA: TGTGCCAGCAGGGATGCCCCGGGGCCACCTCCCGAGCAGTACTTC. This encodes CASRDAPGPPPEQYF.

The chain carries TRBV19 and TRBJ2-2; 7 nucleotides align to TRBD1. The CDR3 consists of 14 residues. Germline-derived CDR1 and CDR2 are LNHDA and SQIVND (reference sequence). V shed 5 bases, J shed 4 bases, and the junction held 4 bases outside the gene matches. The chain's CDR3 is CASSSQGRTGELFF. In DNA, the CDR3 is TGTGCCAGTAGTTCACAGGGGCGCACCGGGGAGCTGTTTTTT.

The chain has TRBV6-5 and TRBJ1-6, with D possibly TRBD1 on 6 matching bases. The CDR3 is 13 amino acids. Per germline, CDR1 MNHEY and CDR2 SVGAGI. Trimming took 8 bases from V and 7 from J, leaving 12 bases between them. The CDR3 nucleotides are TGTGCCAGCGCTGGGACACTGAATTCACCCCTCCACTTT. This gives the protein CASAGTLNSPLHF.

The chain carries TRBV29-1 and TRBJ1-1; D is undetermined. Germline V gives CDR1 SQVTM, CDR2 ANQGSEA. The CDR3 is 13 amino acids. V was trimmed by 2 bases and J by 1 base, leaving 8 bases between them. CDR3 nucleotide sequence: TGCAGCGTTGAAATATCTGAGAACACTGAAGCTTTCTTT. Protein sequence: CSVEISENTEAFF. The full variable domain, completed using reference TRBV29-1 and TRBJ1-1, is SAVISQKPSRDICQRGTSLTIQCQVDSQVTMMFWYRQQPGQSLTLIATANQGSEATYESGFVIDKFPISRPNLTFSTLTVSNMSPEDSSIYLCSVEISENTEAFFGQGTRLTVV.

V is TRBV10-3 and J is TRBJ1-1; D unclear. CDR3 length: 12 residues. Germline loops: CDR1 ENHRY, CDR2 SYGVKD. Trimming stripped 5 bases from V and 1 base from J, with 5 bases between. CDR3 DNA sequence: TGTGCCATCAGTCGACAGAACACTGAAGCTTTCTTT. This encodes CAISRQNTEAFF.

The chain couples TRBV9 to TRBJ2-5, with 7 bases matching TRBD2. The CDR3 has 16 amino acids. J was trimmed by 3 bases and V by 4 bases; bases with no gene match: 12. CDR1 and CDR2 from the germline V gene are SGDLS and YYNGEE. CDR3 DNA sequence: TGTGCCAGCAGCCCAAGGGAGGGCGGGGGAGAAGAGACCCAGTACTTC. Translated: CASSPREGGGEETQYF.

V gene TRBV19 combines with J gene TRBJ2-5; D possibly corresponds to TRBD1 (6 bases). The CDR3 totals 13 residues. V dropped 10 bases and J dropped 7 bases, with 19 bases sitting between them. CDR1 is LNHDA, CDR2 SQIVND, per germline (reference sequence). This CDR3 is CATKLQGRGTQYF. CDR3 nucleotide sequence: TGTGCCACAAAATTACAGGGTCGTGGGACCCAGTACTTC.

This clone was detected a few times. The rearrangement uses TRBV6-5 and TRBJ2-7; D perhaps matches TRBD1 (5 bases). Trimming took off 5 bases at V and 0 bases at J, with 11 bases between the two ends. The CDR3 covers 14 residues. Germline CDR1 and CDR2: MNHEY and SVGAGI. CDR3 nucleotide sequence: TGTGCCAGCAGTGCCCTCGACAGCTCCTACGAGCAGTACTTC. It encodes CASSALDSSYEQYF.

This rearrangement joins TRBV18 to TRBJ2-1; D might be TRBD1 (5 bases). V was cut by 3 bases and J by 1 base, with 16 bases left in between. Germline V gene sequence: CDR1 KGHSH, CDR2 LQKENI. The CDR3 length is 17 residues. DNA of the CDR3: TGTGCCAGCTCACCCCTGGGCGGCAGGGATTCCTACAATGAGCAGTTCTTC. It specifies CASSPLGGRDSYNEQFF.

A single count supports this clone. The gene calls are TRBV14 and TRBJ1-1; D gene uncertain. This CDR3 spans 16 amino acids. Deletions cut 3 bases from V and 1 base from J, with 15 bases between. Per germline, CDR1 SGHDN and CDR2 FVKESK. Here the CDR3 reads CASSQGGVGANTEAFF. The CDR3 DNA is TGTGCCAGCAGCCAGGGTGGGGTCGGTGCGAACACTGAAGCTTTCTTT.

The rearrangement links TRBV5-8 to TRBJ2-1; D uncertain. Per the germline V gene, CDR1 is SGHTS and CDR2 is YDEGEE. CDR3 length: 17 amino acids. V was trimmed by 3 bases and J by 0 bases, leaving 16 bases between them. The CDR3 here is CASSSPMEISSYNEQFF. CDR3 DNA: TGTGCCAGCAGCTCCCCTATGGAGATCAGCTCCTACAATGAGCAGTTCTTC.

V usage is TRBV28 and J usage is TRBJ1-1, with D unresolved. The ends were cut back, 2 bases at V and 10 bases at J, with 17 bases in the middle. Germline V gene sequence: CDR1 MDHEN, CDR2 SYDVKM. The CDR3 is 14 amino acids. DNA for the CDR3: TGTGCCAGCAGTTTACACCAGCCGGTCATGGTAGCTTTCTTT. Its protein is CASSLHQPVMVAFF.

The rearrangement uses TRBV7-2 and TRBJ1-6; D is undetermined. V was clipped by 8 bases and J by 7 bases, with 15 bases between them. The CDR3 is 14 amino acids. Germline CDR1 SGHTA, CDR2 FQGNSA. This CDR3 is CASGERAGNSPLHF. For the CDR3, the DNA is TGTGCCAGCGGGGAAAGGGCTGGGAATTCACCCCTCCACTTT.

The rearrangement joins TRBV10-3 to TRBJ1-6, with TRBD1 identical over 11 bases. This CDR3 has 18 residues. After removal of 6 bases from V and 5 bases from J, the junction contained 12 bases not matched to a gene. From germline, CDR1 is ENHRY and CDR2 SYGVKD. The chain's CDR3 is CAIRTRDRGVGDNSPLHF. The CDR3 nucleotides are TGTGCCATCAGGACCCGGGACAGGGGGGTAGGGGATAATTCACCCCTCCACTTT.

The V call is TRBV7-3, the J call TRBJ2-2; 7 bases map to TRBD1. CDR1 is SGHTA, CDR2 FQGTGA, per germline. Trimming cost V 5 bases and J 5 bases; bases outside gene matches: 2. This CDR3 contains 13 residues. In DNA form, the CDR3 reads TGTGCCAGCAGCCGGGACAGAACCGGGGAGCTGTTTTTT. As protein: CASSRDRTGELFF.

The chain carries TRBV5-1 and TRBJ2-5, with TRBD2 identical over 11 bases. V dropped 3 bases and J dropped 2; count of bases not matched to a gene: 3. The V gene's germline CDR1 is SGHRS and CDR2 YFSETQ. The CDR3 length is 15 residues. This CDR3 reads CASSSGTSGQETQYF. In DNA, the CDR3 is TGCGCCAGCAGCTCCGGGACTAGCGGTCAAGAGACCCAGTACTTC.

This clone was counted once. V is TRBV6-5 and J is TRBJ2-1, with unresolved D. This CDR3 contains 13 residues. V dropped 6 bases and J dropped 4 bases, with 10 bases sitting between them. Per germline, CDR1 MNHEY and CDR2 SVGAGI. The CDR3 protein is CASRRDPYNEQFF. CDR3 DNA sequence: TGTGCCAGCAGAAGGGATCCATACAATGAGCAGTTCTTC.